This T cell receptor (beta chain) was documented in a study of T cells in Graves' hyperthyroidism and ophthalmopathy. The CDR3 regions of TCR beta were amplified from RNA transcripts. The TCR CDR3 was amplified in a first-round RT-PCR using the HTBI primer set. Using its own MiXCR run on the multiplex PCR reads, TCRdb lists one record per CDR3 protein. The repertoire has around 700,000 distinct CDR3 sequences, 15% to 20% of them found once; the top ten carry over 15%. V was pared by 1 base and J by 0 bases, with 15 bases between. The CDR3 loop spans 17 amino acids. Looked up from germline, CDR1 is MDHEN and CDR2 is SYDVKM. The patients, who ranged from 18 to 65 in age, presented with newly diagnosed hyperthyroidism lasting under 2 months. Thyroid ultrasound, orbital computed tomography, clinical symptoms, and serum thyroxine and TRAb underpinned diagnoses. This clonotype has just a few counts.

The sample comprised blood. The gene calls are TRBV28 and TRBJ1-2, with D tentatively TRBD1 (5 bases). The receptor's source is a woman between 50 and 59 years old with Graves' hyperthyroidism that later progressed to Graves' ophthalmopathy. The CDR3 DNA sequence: TGTGCCAGCAGTTTATTTTCCGGCAGGGCTGCTAACTATGGCTACACCTTC. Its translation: CASSLFSGRAANYGYTF.